This T cell receptor (beta chain) appears in the sequencing data of a study of blood T cell repertoires in COVID-19. Across the whole study: The samples span acute and convalescent COVID-19 from the United States, Italy and Spain. PBMCs, B-cell-depleted T cells, or T cells were the source of the cDNA or gDNA that made up the material.

In the original workflow: By means of reference gene primer amplification, nucleated cell counts were estimated. The table came from immunoSEQ multiplex PCR; TCRdb's copy has only in-frame clones and leaves some out. The V and J calls and clone size are taken from that table; D and trimming were inferred from the DNA. The data contain 130,000 to 150,000 clones, approximately 84% of them singletons. Germline-derived CDR1 and CDR2 are SQVTM and ANQGSEA. Germline trimming cut 6 bases from V and 3 bases from J; bases unmatched to any gene: 13. The CDR3 runs 15 residues. The receptor was isolated from a human donor with acute or convalescent COVID-19. The donor label of this sample is uncertain. This chain uses TRBV29-1 with TRBJ1-2, with 7 bases matching TRBD1. Sequencing input: peripheral blood. The CDR3 loop reads CSVPGTETSHYGYTF. The DNA for the CDR3 is TGCAGCGTCCCCGGGACAGAAACGAGTCACTATGGCTACACCTTC.